The 21 T cell receptor beta chains listed next were all sequenced from one sample in a study of Ad26.COV2.S vaccination and SARS-CoV-2 variants. Assay: immunoSEQ multiplex PCR; the TCRdb copy retains only in-frame clones and omits some. This table holds approximately 300,000 clones, approximately 86% found once. The treatment was: around 19 received Ad26.COV2.S at low or high dose, single or two shots; a few received placebo; per-sample allocation not given. Sample collection was performed on day 63 after the first vaccine or placebo injection. This specimen was peripheral blood, taken in a trial of Ad26.COV2.S vaccine versus placebo. The receptors were gathered from a person aged 18-60 years who received the Ad26.COV2.S COVID-19 vaccine or a placebo.

This chain connects TRBV3-1 (or the pseudogene TRBV3-2) to TRBJ1-6, with D unresolved. CDR3 length equals 16 residues. V was cut by 1 base and J by 1 base, with 8 bases left in between. Per the germline V gene, CDR1 is LGHDT and CDR2 is YNNKEL (reference sequence). The CDR3 nucleotides read TGTGCCAGCAGCCAAGGAGTGAGGTCCTATAATTCACCCCTCCACTTT. Protein product: CASSQGVRSYNSPLHF.

V and J are TRBV2 and TRBJ1-2, with TRBD1 matching 7 bases. The CDR3 has 14 residues. With 6 bases clipped from V and 3 bases from J, the junction kept 7 bases outside the gene matches. The germline gives CDR1 SNHLY, CDR2 FYNNEI. DNA for the CDR3: TGTGCCAGCAGCCCACAGGGGCCTGACTATGGCTACACCTTC. Translated: CASSPQGPDYGYTF. Filled out from reference TRBV2 and TRBJ1-2, the complete variable domain reads EPEVTQTPSHQVTQMGQEVILRCVPISNHLYFYWYRQILGQKVEFLVSFYNNEISEKSEIFDDQFSVERPDGSNFTLKIRSTKLEDSAMYFCASSPQGPDYGYTFGSGTRLTVV.

The chain links TRBV9 to TRBJ2-1; 7 bases fit TRBD1. Trimming cost V 3 bases and J 2 bases; bases outside gene matches: 8. This CDR3 spans 16 amino acids. Germline loops: CDR1 SGDLS, CDR2 YYNGEE. The DNA of the CDR3 is TGTGCCAGCAGCGGTACAGGGGACCCAGCCTACAATGAGCAGTTCTTC. It encodes CASSGTGDPAYNEQFF. Full variable domain (outside the CDR3, taken from reference TRBV9 and TRBJ2-1): DSGVTQTPKHLITATGQRVTLRCSPRSGDLSVYWYQQSLDQGLQFLIQYYNGEERAKGNILERFSAQQFPDLHSELNLSSLELGDSALYFCASSGTGDPAYNEQFFGPGTRLTVL.

The rearrangement links TRBV2 to TRBJ1-2; D gene ambiguous. Trimming cost V 1 base and J 0 bases, with 9 bases left between them. The CDR3 has 15 amino acids. The germline CDR1 and CDR2 sequences are SNHLY and FYNNEI. CDR3 sequence: CASSEGTGSNYGYTF. DNA of the CDR3: TGTGCCAGCAGTGAAGGGACGGGTTCTAACTATGGCTACACCTTC.

CDR3 loop: CASSLRVEAFF. The CDR3 nucleotides read TGTGCCAGCAGCTTGAGGGTTGAGGCTTTCTTT. This sequence joins TRBV28 and TRBJ1-1; D ambiguous. Germline CDR1 reads MDHEN; CDR2 reads SYDVKM. The CDR3 spans 11 residues. V lost 6 bases, J lost 11 bases, and 13 bases lay in between.

This chain uses TRBV6-4 with TRBJ1-5; D gene uncertain. The CDR3 consists of 13 residues. Germline loops: CDR1 MRHNA, CDR2 SNTAGT. Trimming took 3 bases from V and 3 from J, leaving 6 bases between them. CDR3 in amino acids: CASSDTLNQPQHF. The CDR3 DNA follows: TGTGCCAGCAGTGATACCCTCAATCAGCCCCAGCATTTT.

The chain is built from TRBV27 and TRBJ1-2, with TRBD1 matching over 7 bases. CDR1 MNHEY and CDR2 SMNVEV come from the germline V gene (reference sequence). The junction had 4 bases not matched to a gene; V was cut back by 2 bases and J by 4 bases. The CDR3 is 14 residues long. The CDR3 DNA sequence: TGTGCCAGCAGTTTAGAGAGGGACAGCTATGGCTACACCTTC. It is translated as CASSLERDSYGYTF.

This clone was seen ten or more times. The V and J genes are TRBV29-1 and TRBJ1-2; 7 nucleotides match TRBD1. Germline CDR1 SQVTM, CDR2 ANQGSEA. This CDR3 is built from 12 residues. V was clipped by 4 bases and J by 4 bases; unmatched bases: 3. CDR3 protein: CSVGRGGYGYTF. The DNA for the CDR3 is TGCAGCGTTGGCAGGGGGGGCTATGGCTACACCTTC.

The genes are TRBV28 and TRBJ1-5, with D unclear. This CDR3 has 12 residues. CDR1 MDHEN and CDR2 SYDVKM come from the germline V gene. V dropped 2 bases and J dropped 9 bases, with 8 bases sitting between them. The CDR3 protein is CASSLIGWPQHF. CDR3 nucleotide sequence: TGTGCCAGCAGTTTAATTGGTTGGCCCCAGCATTTT.

The genes are TRBV28 and TRBJ2-3, with 11 bases aligning to TRBD2. The CDR3 runs to 16 residues. The trim removed 5 bases at V and 6 bases at J, leaving 10 bases unmatched. The V gene's germline CDR1 is MDHEN and CDR2 SYDVKM. The CDR3 sequence: CASSITSGGPPDTQYF. The CDR3 DNA reads as TGTGCCAGCAGTATAACTAGCGGGGGACCCCCGGATACGCAGTATTTT.

This clone came up a few times. CDR3 coding DNA: TGTGCCAGCACCCCTCCGAACACCGGGGAGCTGTTTTTT. As protein: CASTPPNTGELFF. This chain connects TRBV6-5 to TRBJ2-2; D is uncertain. This CDR3 contains 13 residues. CDR1 and CDR2 (germline): MNHEY, SVGAGI. V was pared by 7 bases and J by 0 bases, with 6 bases between.

This clone was seen only a few times. The identical CDR3 is also encoded by other nucleotide sequences in the sample. The gene calls are TRBV3-1 (or the pseudogene TRBV3-2) and TRBJ1-3; D unresolved. V was trimmed by 1 base and J by 0 bases, leaving 4 bases between them. From germline, CDR1 is LGHDT and CDR2 YNNKEL (reference sequence). There are 14 residues in the CDR3. The CDR3 protein is CASSQGSSGNTIYF. The CDR3 nucleotides are TGTGCCAGCAGCCAAGGGAGCTCTGGAAACACCATATATTTT.

The gene calls are TRBV19 and TRBJ1-2; perhaps TRBD1 as D (5 bases). Germline-derived CDR1 and CDR2 are LNHDA and SQIVND (reference sequence). The CDR3 extends over 13 amino acids. V lost 5 bases, J lost 7 bases, and 14 bases lay in between. CDR3 sequence: CASSPSGLSGYTF. In DNA, the CDR3 is TGTGCCAGTAGTCCTTCAGGGTTGAGTGGCTACACCTTC.

The V gene is TRBV5-5, the J gene TRBJ2-5; the match to TRBD1 covers 7 bases. In germline, CDR1 is SGHKS, CDR2 YYEKEE (reference sequence). V was clipped by 2 bases and J by 0 bases; unmatched bases: 1. The CDR3 runs 14 residues. Here the CDR3 reads CASSLQGHQETQYF. The CDR3 DNA is TGTGCCAGCAGCTTACAGGGGCACCAAGAGACCCAGTACTTC.

The chain carries TRBV4-2 and TRBJ1-1, with D possibly TRBD1 on 6 matching bases. V was pared by 0 bases and J by 0 bases, with 8 bases between. The V gene's germline CDR1 is LGHNA and CDR2 YNFKEQ. The CDR3 spans 15 residues. CDR3 residues: CASSQEQGMNTEAFF. Here the CDR3 DNA reads TGTGCCAGCAGCCAAGAACAGGGAATGAACACTGAAGCTTTCTTT.

The CDR3 nucleotides read TGCGCCAGCAGCCCGGGAACCCATTATGGCTACACCTTC. Translating it yields CASSPGTHYGYTF. The chain is built from TRBV10-1 and TRBJ1-2; D unclear. The CDR3 sequence is 13 residues long. V lost 6 bases and J 5 bases, leaving 13 bases between the germline ends. CDR1 is WNHNN, CDR2 SYGVQD, per germline (reference sequence).

CDR3 coding DNA: TGTGCCTGGAGGGTGACTAGCGGGGGGTACAATGAGCAGTTCTTC. Its translation: CAWRVTSGGYNEQFF. The J gene is TRBJ2-1, the V gene TRBV30; 13 nucleotides line up with TRBD2. Germline CDR1 GTSNPN, CDR2 SVGIG (reference sequence). The CDR3 sequence is 15 residues long. V dropped 3 bases and J dropped 4; count of bases not matched to a gene: 3.

V gene TRBV6-1 combines with J gene TRBJ1-2; a possible D gene is TRBD1 (6 bases). Trimming stripped 2 bases from V and 0 bases from J, with 10 bases between. From germline, CDR1 is MNHNS and CDR2 SASEGT. The CDR3 has 15 residues. CDR3 nucleotide sequence: TGTGCCAGCAGTGAATTGGGACACTCTAACTATGGCTACACCTTC. It is translated as CASSELGHSNYGYTF.

This chain uses TRBV19 with TRBJ2-7; TRBD2 agrees at 10 bases. The CDR3 spans 14 residues. CDR1 is LNHDA and CDR2 is SQIVND in the germline V gene (reference sequence). With 6 bases clipped from V and 0 bases from J, the junction kept 2 bases outside the gene matches. As DNA, the CDR3 is TGTGCCAGTAGAAGACTAGCGGGCTCCTACGAGCAGTACTTC. It is translated as CASRRLAGSYEQYF.

The chain carries TRBV5-4 and TRBJ2-2; TRBD2 agrees at 11 bases. The CDR3 runs to 17 residues. V shed 0 bases, J shed 4 bases, and the junction held 5 bases outside the gene matches. CDR1 is SGHNT, CDR2 YYREEE, per germline (reference sequence). The CDR3: CASSLGLAGRRTGELFF. The CDR3 nucleotides are TGTGCCAGCAGCTTGGGACTAGCGGGGAGGCGCACCGGGGAGCTGTTTTTT.

CDR3 sequence reads: CASSFSGTGNTEAFF. CDR3 nucleotides: TGTGCCAGCAGCTTTTCCGGGACAGGAAACACTGAAGCTTTCTTT. The chain employs TRBV11-2 and TRBJ1-1; 8 positions agree with TRBD1. The CDR3 length is 15 residues. Looked up from germline, CDR1 is SGHAT and CDR2 is FQNNGV. The J segment lost 2 bases and the V segment lost 3 bases, leaving 5 bases of the junction unmatched.